This T cell receptor (beta chain) comes out of a study of a mutant IDH1 vaccine in newly diagnosed glioma. Turning to the study itself: Vaccines were first given 4-6 weeks after radiotherapy alone, or with temozolomide cycles. A 62.5% male, 37.5% female split and a mean age of about 40 years characterized treated patients.

The assay was immunoSEQ multiplex PCR, and TCRdb's table has in-frame clones only and misses some. Of about 30,000 clones in the sample, roughly three quarters were seen once. Regarding this clone: Its antigen is as yet unknown.

The CDR3 is 14 amino acids. Per germline, CDR1 SGHRS and CDR2 YFSETQ. V shed 1 base and J 4 bases; nucleotides not matched to a gene: 1. Sample time point: week 35, safety follow-up. Doses consisted of 300 ug of mutant IDH1 20-mer peptide each, paired with topical imiquimod. During weeks 1, 3, 5, 7, 11, 15, 19 and 23, patients received eight vaccinations. The material was PBMCs, obtained from a glioma patient whose treatment included an IDH1 peptide vaccine. This TCR derives from a woman in her thirties or forties with glioma. The V and J genes are TRBV5-1 and TRBJ2-1; TRBD2 matches 8 bases. The CDR3 coding sequence is TGCGCCAGCAGCTTGCCTAGCGGGTACAATGAGCAGTTCTTC. Its translation is CASSLPSGYNEQFF.